Following are 3 T cell receptor beta chains from one sample sequenced in a study of T cells after yellow fever vaccination. One entry per CDR3 protein, called by TCRdb with MiXCR from the 5' RACE reads. This sample has about 200,000 distinct CDR3 sequences, with about 3% found just once. Sequenced here: CD4+ T cells sorted from PBMCs, sampled 10 days after the yellow fever booster vaccination. These receptors were collected from a man aged 18-30 years who received the YFV17D yellow fever vaccine.

This clonotype was seen a few times. This chain uses TRBV23-1 with TRBJ1-1; D not certain. TRBV23-1 counts as an open reading frame of uncertain function. The CDR3 is 14 residues long. Between the trimmed V and J ends, which lost 2 bases and 4 bases, there was a span of 11 bases. CDR3 in amino acids: CASSQPHVGTEAFF. The CDR3, as DNA: TGCGCCAGCAGTCAACCTCACGTTGGCACTGAAGCTTTCTTT.

There are a few counts of this clonotype. V is TRBV4-2 and J is TRBJ2-5; D may be TRBD1 or TRBD2 (6 bases each). Germline CDR1 is LGHNA and CDR2 is YNFKEQ. V was shortened by 1 base and J by 2 bases, with 11 bases between the two germline ends. CDR3 length: 15 amino acids. The CDR3 region has the DNA TGTGCCAGCAGCCAAGTGGGGGGCTTTCAAGAGACCCAGTACTTC. It yields the protein CASSQVGGFQETQYF.

This clonotype was detected ten times or more. The chain employs TRBV4-3 and TRBJ2-2; 7 nucleotides match TRBD2. Losses at the gene ends were 3 bases for V and 4 bases for J; bases not matched to a gene: 5. This CDR3 has 15 residues. Germline CDR1 reads LGHNA; CDR2 reads YSLEER. CDR3 DNA: TGCGCCAGCAGCCAGGCTAGCGGAGGCACCGGGGAGCTGTTTTTT. Translating it yields CASSQASGGTGELFF.